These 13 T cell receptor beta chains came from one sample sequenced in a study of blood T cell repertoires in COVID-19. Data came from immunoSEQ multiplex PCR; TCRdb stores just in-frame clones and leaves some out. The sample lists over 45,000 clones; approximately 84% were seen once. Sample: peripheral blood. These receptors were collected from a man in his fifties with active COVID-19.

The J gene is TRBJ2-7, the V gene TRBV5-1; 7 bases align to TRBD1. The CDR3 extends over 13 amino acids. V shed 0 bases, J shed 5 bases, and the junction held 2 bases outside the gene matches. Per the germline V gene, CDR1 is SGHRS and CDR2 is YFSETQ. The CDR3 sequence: CASSLVTGNEQYF. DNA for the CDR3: TGCGCCAGCAGCTTGGTGACAGGGAACGAGCAGTACTTC.

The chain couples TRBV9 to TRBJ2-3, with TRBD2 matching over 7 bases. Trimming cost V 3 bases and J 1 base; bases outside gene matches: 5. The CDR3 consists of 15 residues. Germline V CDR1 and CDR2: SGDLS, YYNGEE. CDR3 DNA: TGTGCCAGCAGCGCGCGGGGGTTACGCACAGATACGCAGTATTTT. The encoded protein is CASSARGLRTDTQYF.

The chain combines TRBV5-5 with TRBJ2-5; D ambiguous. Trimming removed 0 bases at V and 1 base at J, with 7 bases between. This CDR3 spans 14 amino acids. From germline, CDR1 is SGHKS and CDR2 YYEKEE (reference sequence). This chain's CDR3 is CASSLATVQETQYF. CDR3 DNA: TGTGCCAGCAGCTTGGCAACAGTCCAAGAGACCCAGTACTTC.

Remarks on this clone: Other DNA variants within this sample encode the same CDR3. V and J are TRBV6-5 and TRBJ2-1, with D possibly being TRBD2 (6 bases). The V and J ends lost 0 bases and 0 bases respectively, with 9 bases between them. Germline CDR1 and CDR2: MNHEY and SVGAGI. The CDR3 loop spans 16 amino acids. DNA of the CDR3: TGTGCCAGCAGTTACTCAGGAGGGAGCTCCTACAATGAGCAGTTCTTC. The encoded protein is CASSYSGGSSYNEQFF.

CDR3 region: CASSLGTGTSTDTQYF. The DNA of the CDR3 is TGTGCCAGCAGCTTAGGGACAGGGACTAGCACAGATACGCAGTATTTT. The V and J genes are TRBV7-9 and TRBJ2-3; 8 bases line up with TRBD1. Losses at the gene ends were 1 base for V and 0 bases for J; bases not matched to a gene: 3. Germline lookup yields CDR1 SEHNR and CDR2 FQNEAQ (reference sequence). CDR3 size: 16 residues.

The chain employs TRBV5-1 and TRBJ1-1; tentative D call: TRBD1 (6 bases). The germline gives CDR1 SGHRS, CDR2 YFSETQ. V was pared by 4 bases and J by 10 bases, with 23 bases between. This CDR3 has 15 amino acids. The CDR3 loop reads CASSPHPQGPLGAFF. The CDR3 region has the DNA TGCGCCAGCAGCCCGCACCCACAGGGTCCTCTTGGAGCTTTCTTT.

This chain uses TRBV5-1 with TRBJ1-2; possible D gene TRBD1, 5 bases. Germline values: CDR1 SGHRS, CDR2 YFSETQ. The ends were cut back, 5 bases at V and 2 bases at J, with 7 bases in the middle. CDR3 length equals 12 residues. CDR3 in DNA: TGCGCCAGCAGTGCAGGGAACTATGGCTACACCTTC. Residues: CASSAGNYGYTF.

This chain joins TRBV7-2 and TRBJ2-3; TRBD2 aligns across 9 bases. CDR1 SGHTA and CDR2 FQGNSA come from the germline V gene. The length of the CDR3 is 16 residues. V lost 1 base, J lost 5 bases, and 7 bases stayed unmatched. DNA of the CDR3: TGTGCCAGCAGCTTAGACCCGCGGGGGGGCATAGATACGCAGTATTTT. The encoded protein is CASSLDPRGGIDTQYF.

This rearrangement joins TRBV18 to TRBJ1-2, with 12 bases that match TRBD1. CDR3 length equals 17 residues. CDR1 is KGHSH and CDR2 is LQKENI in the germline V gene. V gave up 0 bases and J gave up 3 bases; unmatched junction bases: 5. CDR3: CASSPPGQGALDYGYTF. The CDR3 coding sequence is TGTGCCAGCTCACCACCGGGACAGGGGGCGCTTGACTATGGCTACACCTTC.

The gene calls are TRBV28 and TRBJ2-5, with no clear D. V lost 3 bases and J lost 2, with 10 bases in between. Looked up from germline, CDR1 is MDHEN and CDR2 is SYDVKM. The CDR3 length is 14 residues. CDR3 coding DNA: TGTGCCAGCAGTTTCCTAGGAGTGCAAGAGACCCAGTACTTC. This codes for CASSFLGVQETQYF.

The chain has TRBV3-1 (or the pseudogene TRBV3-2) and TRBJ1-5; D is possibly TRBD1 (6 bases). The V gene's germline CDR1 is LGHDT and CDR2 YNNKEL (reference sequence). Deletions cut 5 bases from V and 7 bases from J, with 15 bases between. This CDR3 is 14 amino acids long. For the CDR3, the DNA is TGTGCCAGCAGCTTACAGGGTTTAGGACAGCCCCAGCATTTT. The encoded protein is CASSLQGLGQPQHF.

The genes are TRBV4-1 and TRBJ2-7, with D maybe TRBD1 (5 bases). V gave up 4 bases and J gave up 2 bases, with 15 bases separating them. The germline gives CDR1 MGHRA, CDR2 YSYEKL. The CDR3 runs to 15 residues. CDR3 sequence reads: CASSPITTAPYEQYF. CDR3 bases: TGCGCCAGCAGCCCCATAACGACAGCTCCCTACGAGCAGTACTTC.

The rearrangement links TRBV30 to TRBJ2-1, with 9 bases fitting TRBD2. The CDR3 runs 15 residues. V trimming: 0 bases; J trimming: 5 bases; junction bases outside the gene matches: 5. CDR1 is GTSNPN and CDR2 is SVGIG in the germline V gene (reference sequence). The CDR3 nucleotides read TGTGCCTGGAGTGTACGGACTAGCGCCAACAATGAGCAGTTCTTC. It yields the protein CAWSVRTSANNEQFF.